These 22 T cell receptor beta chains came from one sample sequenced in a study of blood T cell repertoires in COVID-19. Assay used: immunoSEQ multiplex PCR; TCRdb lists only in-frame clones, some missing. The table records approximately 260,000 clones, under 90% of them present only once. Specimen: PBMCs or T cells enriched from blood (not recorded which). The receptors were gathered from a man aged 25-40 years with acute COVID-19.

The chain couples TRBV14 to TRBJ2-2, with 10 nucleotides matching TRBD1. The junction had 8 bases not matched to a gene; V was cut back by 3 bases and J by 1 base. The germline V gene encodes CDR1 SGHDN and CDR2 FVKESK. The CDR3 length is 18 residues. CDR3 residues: CASSHFGTGAKNTGELFF. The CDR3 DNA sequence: TGTGCCAGCAGCCACTTCGGGACAGGGGCGAAGAACACCGGGGAGCTGTTTTTT.

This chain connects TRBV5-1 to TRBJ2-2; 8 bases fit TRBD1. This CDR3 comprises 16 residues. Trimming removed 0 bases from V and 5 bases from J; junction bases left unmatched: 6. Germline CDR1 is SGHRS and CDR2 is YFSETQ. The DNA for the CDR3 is TGCGCCAGCAGCTTGGATGGACAGGGAAGTACCGGGGAGCTGTTTTTT. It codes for CASSLDGQGSTGELFF.

The CDR3 is CASSLVAGGLGEQFF. CDR3 nucleotide sequence: TGTGCCAGCAGTTTGGTTGCGGGAGGTCTCGGGGAGCAGTTCTTC. The genes are TRBV27 and TRBJ2-1; the match to TRBD2 covers 8 bases. CDR1 is MNHEY and CDR2 is SMNVEV in the germline V gene (reference sequence). CDR3 length: 15 residues. The junction had 11 bases not matched to a gene; V was cut back by 3 bases and J by 10 bases.

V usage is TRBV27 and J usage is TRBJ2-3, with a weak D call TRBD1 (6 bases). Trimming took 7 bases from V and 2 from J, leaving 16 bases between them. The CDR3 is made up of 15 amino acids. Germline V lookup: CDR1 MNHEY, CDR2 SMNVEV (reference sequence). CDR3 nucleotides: TGTGCCAGCATGGGACAAGGAAGGTTCACAGATACGCAGTATTTT. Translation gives CASMGQGRFTDTQYF.

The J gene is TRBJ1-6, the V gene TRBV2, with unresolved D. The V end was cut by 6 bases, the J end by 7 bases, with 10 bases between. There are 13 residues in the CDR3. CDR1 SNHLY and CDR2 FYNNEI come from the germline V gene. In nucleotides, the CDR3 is TGTGCCAGCAGAACTACCGAGAATTCACCCCTCCACTTT. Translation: CASRTTENSPLHF.

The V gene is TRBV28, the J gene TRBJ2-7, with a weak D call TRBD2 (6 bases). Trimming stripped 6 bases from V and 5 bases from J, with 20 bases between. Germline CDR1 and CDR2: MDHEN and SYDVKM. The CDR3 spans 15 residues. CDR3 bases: TGTGCCAGCAGACGCGGGGTGGGTGGGATTCACGAGCAGTACGTC. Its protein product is CASRRGVGGIHEQYV.

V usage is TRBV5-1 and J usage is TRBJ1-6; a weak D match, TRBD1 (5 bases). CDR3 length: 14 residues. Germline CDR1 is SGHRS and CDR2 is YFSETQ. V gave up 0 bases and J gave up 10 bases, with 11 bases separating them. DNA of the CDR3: TGCGCCAGCAGCTTGGGGGCAGGGCAGTCACCCCTCCACTTT. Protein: CASSLGAGQSPLHF.

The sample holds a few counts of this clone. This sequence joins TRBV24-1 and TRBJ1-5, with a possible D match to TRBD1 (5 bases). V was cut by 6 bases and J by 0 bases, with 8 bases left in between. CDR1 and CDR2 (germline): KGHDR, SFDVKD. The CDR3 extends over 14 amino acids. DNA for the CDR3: TGTGCCACCAGTCTCACAGGTAGCAATCAGCCCCAGCATTTT. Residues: CATSLTGSNQPQHF.

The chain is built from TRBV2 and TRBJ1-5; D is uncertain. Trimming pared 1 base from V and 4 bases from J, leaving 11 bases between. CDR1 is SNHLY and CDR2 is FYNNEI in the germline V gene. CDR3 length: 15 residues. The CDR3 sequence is CASSEDDGVNQPQHF. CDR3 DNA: TGTGCCAGCAGTGAAGATGACGGAGTTAATCAGCCCCAGCATTTT.

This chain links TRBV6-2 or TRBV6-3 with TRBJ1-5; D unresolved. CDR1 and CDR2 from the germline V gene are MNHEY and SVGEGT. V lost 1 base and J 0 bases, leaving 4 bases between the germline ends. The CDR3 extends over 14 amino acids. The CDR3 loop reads CASSYYSSNQPQHF. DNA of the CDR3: TGTGCCAGCAGTTACTACAGTAGCAATCAGCCCCAGCATTTT.

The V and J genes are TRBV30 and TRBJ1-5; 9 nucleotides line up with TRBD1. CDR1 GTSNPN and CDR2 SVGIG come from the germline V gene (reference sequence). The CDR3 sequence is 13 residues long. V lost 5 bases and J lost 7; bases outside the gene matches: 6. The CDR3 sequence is CAWGTGIEQPQHF. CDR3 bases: TGTGCCTGGGGGACAGGGATTGAACAGCCCCAGCATTTT.

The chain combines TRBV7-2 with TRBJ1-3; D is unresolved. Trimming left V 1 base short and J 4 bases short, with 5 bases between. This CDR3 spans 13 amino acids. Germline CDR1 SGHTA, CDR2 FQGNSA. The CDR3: CASSLGAGNTIYF. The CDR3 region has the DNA TGTGCCAGCAGCTTAGGAGCAGGAAACACCATATATTTT.

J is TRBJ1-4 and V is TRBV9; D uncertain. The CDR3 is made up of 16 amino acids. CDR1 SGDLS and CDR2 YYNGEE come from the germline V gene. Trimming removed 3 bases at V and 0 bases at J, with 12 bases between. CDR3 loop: CASSESGGSTNEKLFF. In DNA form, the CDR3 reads TGTGCCAGCAGCGAGAGTGGCGGCTCAACTAATGAAAAACTGTTTTTT.

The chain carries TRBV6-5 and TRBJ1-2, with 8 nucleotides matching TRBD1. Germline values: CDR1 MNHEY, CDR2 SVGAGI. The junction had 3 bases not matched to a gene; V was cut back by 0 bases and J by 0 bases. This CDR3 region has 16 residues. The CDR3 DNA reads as TGTGCCAGCAGTTACTCGTTGACAGGGGCTAACTATGGCTACACCTTC. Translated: CASSYSLTGANYGYTF.

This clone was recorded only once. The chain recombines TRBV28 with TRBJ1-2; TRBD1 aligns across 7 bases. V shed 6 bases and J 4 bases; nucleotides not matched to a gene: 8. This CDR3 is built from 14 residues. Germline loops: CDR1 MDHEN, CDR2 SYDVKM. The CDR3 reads CASRETGVRYGYTF. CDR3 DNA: TGTGCCAGCAGGGAAACAGGGGTTCGCTATGGCTACACCTTC.

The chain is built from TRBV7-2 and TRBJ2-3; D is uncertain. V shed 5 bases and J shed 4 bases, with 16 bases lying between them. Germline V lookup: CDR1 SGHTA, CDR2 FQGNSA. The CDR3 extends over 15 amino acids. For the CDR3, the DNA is TGTGCCAGCAGCCTCAATGGCAGGAACGCAGATACGCAGTATTTT. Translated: CASSLNGRNADTQYF.

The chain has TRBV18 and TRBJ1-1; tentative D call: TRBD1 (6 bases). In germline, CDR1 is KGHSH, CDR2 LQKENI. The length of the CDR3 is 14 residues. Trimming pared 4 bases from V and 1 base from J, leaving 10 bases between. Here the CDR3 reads CASSQDRWNTEAFF. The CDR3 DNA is TGTGCCAGCTCACAAGACAGGTGGAACACTGAAGCTTTCTTT. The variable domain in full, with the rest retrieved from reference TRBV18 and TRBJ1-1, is NAGVMQNPRHLVRRRGQEARLRCSPMKGHSHVYWYRQLPEEGLKFMVYLQKENIIDESGMPKERFSAEFPKEGPSILRIQQVVRGDSAAYFCASSQDRWNTEAFFGQGTRLTVV.

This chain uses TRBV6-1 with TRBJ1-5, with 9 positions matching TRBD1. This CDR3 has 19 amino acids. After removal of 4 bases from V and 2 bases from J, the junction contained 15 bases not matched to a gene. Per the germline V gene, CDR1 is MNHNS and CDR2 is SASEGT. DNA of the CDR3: TGTGCCAGCAGTGCTGCTCCGGGACAGGGCACCGACCGCAATCAGCCCCAGCATTTT. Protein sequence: CASSAAPGQGTDRNQPQHF.

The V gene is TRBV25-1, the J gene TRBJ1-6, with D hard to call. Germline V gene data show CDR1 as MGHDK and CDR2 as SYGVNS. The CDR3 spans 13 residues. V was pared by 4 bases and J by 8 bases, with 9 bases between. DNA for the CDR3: TGTGCCAGCAGTGCGGAGCTCTATTCACCCCTCCACTTT. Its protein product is CASSAELYSPLHF.

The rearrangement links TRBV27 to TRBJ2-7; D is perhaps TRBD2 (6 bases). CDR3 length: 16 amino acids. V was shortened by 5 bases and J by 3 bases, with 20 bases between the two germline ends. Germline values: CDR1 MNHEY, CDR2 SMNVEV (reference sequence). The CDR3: CASSPVRLGTGYEQYV. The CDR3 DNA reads TGTGCCAGCAGTCCGGTCCGTTTAGGGACTGGCTACGAGCAGTACGTC.

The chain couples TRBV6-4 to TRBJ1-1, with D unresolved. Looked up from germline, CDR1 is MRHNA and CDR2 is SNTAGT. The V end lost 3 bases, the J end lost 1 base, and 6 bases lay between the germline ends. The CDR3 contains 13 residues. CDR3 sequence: CASSDNRNTEAFF. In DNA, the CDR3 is TGTGCCAGCAGTGATAACAGGAACACTGAAGCTTTCTTT.

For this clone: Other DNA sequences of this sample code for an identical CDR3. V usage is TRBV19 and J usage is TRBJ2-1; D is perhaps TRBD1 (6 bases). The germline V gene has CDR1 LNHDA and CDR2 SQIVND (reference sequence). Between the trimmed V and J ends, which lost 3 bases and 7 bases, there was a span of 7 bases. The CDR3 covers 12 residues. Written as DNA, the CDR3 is TGTGCCAGTAGTATCCAGGGGAATGAGCAGTTCTTC. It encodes CASSIQGNEQFF.